The present entry profiles one TCR beta chain with its context. Its antigen is currently unknown. This sample was included in a study of T cells after yellow fever vaccination. Across the whole study: Preparation of fractions with low cell numbers was performed using SMART-Seq v4 Ultra Low Input.

General study findings and limits: Clones from primary vaccination mostly reappeared after the booster (approximately 96% CD4, approximately 91% CD8). A secondary response was less intense yet reached its peak sooner, at day 5 versus 15.

TCRdb re-derived calls from the 5' RACE reads in MiXCR, one entry per CDR3 protein. The sample shows approximately 610,000 distinct CDR3 sequences, roughly a sixth of them seen only once. CDR1 is SGHRS, CDR2 YFSETQ, per germline. Trimming shortened V by 0 bases and J by 7 bases, and 10 bases separated the two germline ends. This CDR3 spans 14 amino acids. Material: PBMCs, obtained 5 to 6 days after the first yellow fever vaccination. The chain employs TRBV5-1 and TRBJ1-4, with a weak D call TRBD1 (6 bases). The clonotype was recovered from a man aged 18 to 29 who received the YFV17D yellow fever vaccine. The CDR3 here is CASSLEQGREKLFF. The CDR3 DNA follows: TGCGCCAGCAGCTTGGAACAGGGACGTGAAAAACTGTTTTTT.